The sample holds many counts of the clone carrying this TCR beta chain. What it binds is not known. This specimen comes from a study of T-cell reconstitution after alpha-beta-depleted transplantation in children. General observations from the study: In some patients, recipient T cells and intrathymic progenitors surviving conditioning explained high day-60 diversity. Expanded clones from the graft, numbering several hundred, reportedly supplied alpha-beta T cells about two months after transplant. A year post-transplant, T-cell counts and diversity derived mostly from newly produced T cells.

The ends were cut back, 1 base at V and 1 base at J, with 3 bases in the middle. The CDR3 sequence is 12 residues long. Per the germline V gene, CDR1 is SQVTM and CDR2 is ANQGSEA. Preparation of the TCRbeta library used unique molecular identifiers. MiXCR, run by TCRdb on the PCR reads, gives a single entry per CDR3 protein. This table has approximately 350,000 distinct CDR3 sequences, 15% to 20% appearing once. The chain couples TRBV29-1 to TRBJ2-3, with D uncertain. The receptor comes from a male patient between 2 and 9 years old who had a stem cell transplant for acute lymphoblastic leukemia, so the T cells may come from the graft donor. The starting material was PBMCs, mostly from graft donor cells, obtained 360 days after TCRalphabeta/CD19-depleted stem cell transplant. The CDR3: CSVEVGTDTQYF. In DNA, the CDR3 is TGCAGCGTTGAAGTGGGCACAGATACGCAGTATTTT.